This T cell receptor (beta chain) was identified in a study of blood T cell repertoires in COVID-19. Study information: Researchers got acute and convalescent COVID-19 samples from the United States, Italy and Spain. PBMCs, B-cell-depleted T cells, or T cells were the source of the cDNA or gDNA that made up the material.

As originally analysed: Amplification with reference gene primers provided the estimates of nucleated cell counts. Only in-frame clones appear in the TCRdb table, and some are missing; sequencing was by immunoSEQ multiplex PCR. The DNA gave D and trimming, while V, J and clone size come from that table. The table includes tens of thousands of clones, 80% to 90% detected once. Trimming removed 3 bases from V and 5 bases from J, with 19 bases in between. There are 16 residues in the CDR3. Germline V gene sequence: CDR1 SNHLY, CDR2 FYNNEI. The chain recombines TRBV2 with TRBJ2-5; unclear D gene. The sample was peripheral blood. This receptor was obtained from a woman aged 70-85 years with acute or convalescent COVID-19. CDR3 sequence: CASSDPFLRIAETQYF. Here the CDR3 DNA reads TGTGCCAGCAGTGACCCGTTCCTACGTATTGCGGAGACCCAGTACTTC.